This T cell receptor beta chain was recorded in a study of blood T cell repertoires in COVID-19. Per the study methods: Amplification from reference gene primers served as the basis for estimated nucleated cell counts. The data were produced by immunoSEQ multiplex PCR, yet TCRdb's version contains in-frame clones alone and is incomplete. Clone size and the V and J calls come from that table; the DNA yielded D and trimming. The data show about 220,000 clones, approximately 83% seen once. Germline CDR1 reads SGHNT; CDR2 reads YYREEE (reference sequence). Trimming removed 0 bases from V and 4 bases from J, with 8 bases in between. There are 14 residues in the CDR3.

The V and J genes are TRBV5-4 and TRBJ2-1, with D possibly being TRBD1 (6 bases). This receptor was identified in a woman aged 55-69 years who had recovered from COVID-19. Sequenced sample: PBMCs or T cells enriched from blood (not recorded which). Here the CDR3 reads CASSLGDRYNEQFF. CDR3 nucleotides: TGTGCCAGCAGCTTGGGCGACAGGTACAATGAGCAGTTCTTC.